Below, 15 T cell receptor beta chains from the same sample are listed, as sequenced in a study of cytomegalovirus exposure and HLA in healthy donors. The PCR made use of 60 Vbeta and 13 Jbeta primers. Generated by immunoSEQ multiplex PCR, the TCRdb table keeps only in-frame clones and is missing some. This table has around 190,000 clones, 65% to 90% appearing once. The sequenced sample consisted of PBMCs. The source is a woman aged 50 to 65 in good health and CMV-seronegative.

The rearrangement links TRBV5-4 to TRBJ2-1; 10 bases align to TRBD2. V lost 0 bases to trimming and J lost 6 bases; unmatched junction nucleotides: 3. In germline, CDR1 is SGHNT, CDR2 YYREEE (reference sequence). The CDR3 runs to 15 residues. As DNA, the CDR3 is TGTGCCAGCAGCTTGGAGGCTAGCGGGAGCAATGAGCAGTTCTTC. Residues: CASSLEASGSNEQFF.

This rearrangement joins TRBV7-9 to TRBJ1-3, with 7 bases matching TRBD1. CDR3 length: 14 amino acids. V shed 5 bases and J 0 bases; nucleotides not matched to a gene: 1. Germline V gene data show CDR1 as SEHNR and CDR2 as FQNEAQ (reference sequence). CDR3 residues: CASSRQGSGNTIYF. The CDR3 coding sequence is TGTGCCAGCAGCCGACAGGGCTCTGGAAACACCATATATTTT.

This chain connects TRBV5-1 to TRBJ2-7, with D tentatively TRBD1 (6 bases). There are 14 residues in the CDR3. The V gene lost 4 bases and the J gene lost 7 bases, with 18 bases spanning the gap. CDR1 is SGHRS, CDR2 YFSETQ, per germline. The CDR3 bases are TGCGCCAGCAGCCCGGAGAGGGGGAGAAGAGAGCAGTACTTC. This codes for CASSPERGRREQYF.

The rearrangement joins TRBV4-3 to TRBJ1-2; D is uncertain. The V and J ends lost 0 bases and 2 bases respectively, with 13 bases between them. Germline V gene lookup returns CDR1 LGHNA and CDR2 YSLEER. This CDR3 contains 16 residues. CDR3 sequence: CASSQDRGIGNYGYTF. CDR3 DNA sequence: TGCGCCAGCAGCCAAGATAGAGGGATCGGAAACTATGGCTACACCTTC.

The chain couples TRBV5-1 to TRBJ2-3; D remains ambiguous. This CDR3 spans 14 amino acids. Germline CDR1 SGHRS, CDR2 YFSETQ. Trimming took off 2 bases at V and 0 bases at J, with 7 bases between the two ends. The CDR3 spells CASSFRSSTDTQYF. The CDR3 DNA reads TGCGCCAGCAGCTTCCGTTCTAGCACAGATACGCAGTATTTT. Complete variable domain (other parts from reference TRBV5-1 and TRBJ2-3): KAGVTQTPRYLIKTRGQQVTLSCSPISGHRSVSWYQQTPGQGLQFLFEYFSETQRNKGNFPGRFSGRQFSNSRSEMNVSTLELGDSALYLCASSFRSSTDTQYFGPGTRLTVL.

The CDR3 loop is CASSLPNVRLAGVGTQYF. In DNA form, the CDR3 reads TGTGCCAGCAGTTTACCAAATGTCCGACTAGCGGGAGTCGGTACGCAGTATTTT. V gene TRBV28 combines with J gene TRBJ2-3, with 12 bases lining up with TRBD2. This CDR3 contains 18 residues. The germline V gene encodes CDR1 MDHEN and CDR2 SYDVKM. J was trimmed by 8 bases and V by 2 bases; bases with no gene match: 14.

The CDR3 reads CATSTAIEQFF. As DNA, the CDR3 is TGTGCCACGTCCACAGCAATCGAGCAGTTCTTC. The rearrangement uses TRBV2 and TRBJ2-1, with no clear D. The CDR3 covers 11 residues. Between the trimmed V and J ends, which lost 10 bases and 10 bases, there was a span of 14 bases. Germline V gives CDR1 SNHLY, CDR2 FYNNEI.

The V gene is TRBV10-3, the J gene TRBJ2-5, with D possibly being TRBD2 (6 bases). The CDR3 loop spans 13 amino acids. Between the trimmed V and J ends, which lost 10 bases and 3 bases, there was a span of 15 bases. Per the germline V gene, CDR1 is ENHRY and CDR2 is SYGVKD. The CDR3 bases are TGTGCCAGTAGCGGAGGGGAAAAAGAGACCCAGTACTTC. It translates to CASSGGEKETQYF.

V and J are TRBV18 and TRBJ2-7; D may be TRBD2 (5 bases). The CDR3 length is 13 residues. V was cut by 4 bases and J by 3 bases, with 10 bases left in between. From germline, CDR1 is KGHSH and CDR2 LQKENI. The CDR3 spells CASSRGPNYEQYF. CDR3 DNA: TGTGCCAGCTCACGAGGGCCGAACTACGAGCAGTACTTC.

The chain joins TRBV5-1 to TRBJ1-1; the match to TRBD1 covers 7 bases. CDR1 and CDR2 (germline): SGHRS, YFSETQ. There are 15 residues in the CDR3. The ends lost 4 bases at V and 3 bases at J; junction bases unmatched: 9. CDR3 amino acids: CASSAAPTGYTEAFF. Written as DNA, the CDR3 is TGCGCCAGCAGCGCCGCACCGACAGGGTACACTGAAGCTTTCTTT. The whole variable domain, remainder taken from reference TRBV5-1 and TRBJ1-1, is KAGVTQTPRYLIKTRGQQVTLSCSPISGHRSVSWYQQTPGQGLQFLFEYFSETQRNKGNFPGRFSGRQFSNSRSEMNVSTLELGDSALYLCASSAAPTGYTEAFFGQGTRLTVV.

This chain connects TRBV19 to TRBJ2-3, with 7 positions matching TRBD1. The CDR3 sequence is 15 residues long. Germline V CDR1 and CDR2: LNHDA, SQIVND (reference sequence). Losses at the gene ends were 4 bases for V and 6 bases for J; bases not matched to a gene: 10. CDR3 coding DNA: TGTGCCAGTAGTACCCGGGACAGCCTTGGGGATACGCAGTATTTT. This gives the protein CASSTRDSLGDTQYF.

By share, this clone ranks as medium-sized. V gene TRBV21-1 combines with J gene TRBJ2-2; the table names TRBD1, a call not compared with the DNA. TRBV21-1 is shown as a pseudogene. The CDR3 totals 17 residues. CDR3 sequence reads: CASSKDFGTVNTGELFF. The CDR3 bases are TGTGCCAGCAGCAAAGACTTCGGGACAGTTAACACCGGGGAGCTGTTTTTT.

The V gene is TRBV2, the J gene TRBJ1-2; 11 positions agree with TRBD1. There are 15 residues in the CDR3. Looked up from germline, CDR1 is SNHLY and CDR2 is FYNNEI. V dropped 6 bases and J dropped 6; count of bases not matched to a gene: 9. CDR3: CASSLTGQGANGYTF. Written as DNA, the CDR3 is TGTGCCAGCAGCCTCACTGGACAGGGGGCTAATGGCTACACCTTC.

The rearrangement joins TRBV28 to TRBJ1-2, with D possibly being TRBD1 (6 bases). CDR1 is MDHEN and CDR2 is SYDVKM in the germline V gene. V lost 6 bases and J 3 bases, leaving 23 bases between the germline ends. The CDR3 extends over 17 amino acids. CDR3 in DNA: TGTGCCAGCAGCCCTAATTATGGGGTAGGGGGGGACTATGGCTACACCTTC. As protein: CASSPNYGVGGDYGYTF.

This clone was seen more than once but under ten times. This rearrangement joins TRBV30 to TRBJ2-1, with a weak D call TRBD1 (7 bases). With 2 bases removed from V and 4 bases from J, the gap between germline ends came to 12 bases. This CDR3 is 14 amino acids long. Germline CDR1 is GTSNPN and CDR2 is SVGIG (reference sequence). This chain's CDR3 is CAWSMSGGYNEQFF. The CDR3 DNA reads TGTGCCTGGAGTATGTCAGGGGGGTACAATGAGCAGTTCTTC.